The entry that follows covers one TCR beta chain sequence. The table came from immunoSEQ multiplex PCR; TCRdb's copy has only in-frame clones and leaves some out. The table records over 200,000 clones, around 87% of them present only once. V shed 4 bases and J shed 0 bases, with 11 bases lying between them. CDR1 is SGHKS, CDR2 YYEKEE, per germline (reference sequence). This CDR3 is built from 15 residues. The sample belongs to a study of cytomegalovirus exposure and HLA in healthy donors. This TCR was recovered from a woman younger than 35 in good health and CMV-seropositive. The chain couples TRBV5-5 to TRBJ1-5; no clear D. Source material: PBMCs. The CDR3 coding sequence is TGTGCCAGCAGCCGAGGAAGCTATAGCAATCAGCCCCAGCATTTT. It specifies CASSRGSYSNQPQHF. The full variable domain, rest sourced from reference TRBV5-5 and TRBJ1-5, is DAGVTQSPTHLIKTRGQQVTLRCSPISGHKSVSWYQQVLGQGPQFIFQYYEKEERGRGNFPDRFSARQFPNYSSELNVNALLLGDSALYLCASSRGSYSNQPQHFGDGTRLSIL.